This record looks at one T cell receptor (beta chain) sequence and its context. Antigen specificity is unknown. This specimen comes from a study of cytomegalovirus exposure and HLA in healthy donors. Regarding the study as a whole: In a later analysis, a missense DCLRE1C variant was linked to TCR beta V- and J-gene trimming.

V lost 6 bases to trimming and J lost 2 bases; unmatched junction nucleotides: 5. The CDR3 contains 14 residues. CDR1 KGHSH and CDR2 LQKENI come from the germline V gene. The PCR had 60 Vbeta and 13 Jbeta primers. Data came from immunoSEQ multiplex PCR; TCRdb stores just in-frame clones and leaves some out. The sample includes about 150,000 clones, 73% of them seen just once. The sequenced material came from PBMCs. J is TRBJ1-2 and V is TRBV18, with 8 bases aligning to TRBD1. This clonotype originated in a woman younger than 35 in good health and CMV-seronegative. This CDR3 reads CASSRGQGNYGYTF. CDR3 nucleotides: TGTGCCAGCTCCCGAGGACAGGGCAACTATGGCTACACCTTC.